This TCR beta chain was identified in a study of Ad26.COV2.S vaccination and SARS-CoV-2 variants. Looking at the study overall: Dosing was one shot or two shots 56 days apart.

CDR1 and CDR2 (germline): SGHAT, FQNNGV. CDR3 length equals 16 residues. With 5 bases clipped from V and 7 bases from J, the junction kept 8 bases outside the gene matches. The treatment here: 19 received Ad26.COV2.S at low or high dose, single or two shots; roughly five received placebo; per-sample allocation not given. It was on day 63 after the first vaccine or placebo injection that samples were taken. The donor's status was that of an adult aged 18-55 years in Boston. Some clones are missing from TCRdb's copy, which holds only in-frame ones; the method was immunoSEQ multiplex PCR. The sample holds 300,000 to 500,000 clones, 70% to 90% seen once.

This TCR derives from a person aged 18-60 years who received the Ad26.COV2.S COVID-19 vaccine or a placebo. The sample was peripheral blood, taken in a trial of Ad26.COV2.S vaccine versus placebo. V gene TRBV11-2 combines with J gene TRBJ2-2; 12 bases are a match to TRBD2. The CDR3 sequence: CASSISSGGAIGELFF. The CDR3 DNA follows: TGTGCCAGCAGCATCTCTAGCGGGGGGGCCATCGGGGAGCTGTTTTTT.